This T cell receptor (beta chain) stems from a study of CD4 T cells in relation to SARS-CoV-2 and coronaviruses. Study in general: TCR beta CDR3s were sequenced after roughly eleven-day antigen culture of PBMCs. Study results and limitations: SARS-CoV-2-driven expansion was significantly weaker in crossreactive than monoreactive clones.

The repertoire was sequenced with immunoSEQ multiplex PCR; TCRdb's copy has only in-frame clones and lacks some. Of roughly 20,000 clones detected, about three fifths appear once; the ten largest clones hold approximately 11%. This CDR3 comprises 14 residues. The germline gives CDR1 SGHTA, CDR2 FQGNSA. V was cut by 5 bases and J by 2 bases, with 13 bases left in between. Before the COVID-19 pandemic, during about 2010-2018, CD4+ T cells were taken from unexposed donors. CD4+ T cells were isolated from the cells after nine to eleven days of culture. As regards this clone: The antigen is undetermined.

This sequence was found in a human donor in good health. The chain links TRBV7-2 to TRBJ2-7; D not resolved. The material sequenced was CD4+ T cells from PBMCs, cultured in vitro. The CDR3 reads CASSLQTPTYEQYF. The CDR3 nucleotides are TGTGCCAGCAGCCTACAGACACCGACCTACGAGCAGTACTTC.